The 21 T cell receptor beta chains in this list originate from one sample, sequenced in a study of T cells in Graves' hyperthyroidism and ophthalmopathy. Amplification of TCR beta CDR3 regions was performed using RNA transcripts as template. The HTBI primer set served for first-round RT-PCR of the TCR CDR3. TCRdb reanalysed the multiplex PCR reads using MiXCR and keeps one entry per CDR3 protein. The table has hundreds of thousands of distinct CDR3 sequences, 45% seen once. The specimen sequenced was peripheral blood or thyroid tissue (not recorded which). The source of these receptors is an adult man with Graves' disease, either hyperthyroidism or ophthalmopathy (not recorded which).

This clonotype was observed many times. V and J are TRBV6-1 and TRBJ1-2; TRBD1 matches at 10 bases. CDR3 length equals 14 residues. The V gene end was trimmed by 3 bases and the J gene end by 6 bases; junction bases not matched to a gene: 4. The germline V gene has CDR1 MNHNS and CDR2 SASEGT. CDR3 coding DNA: TGTGCCAGCAGTGACCCCGGGACAGGGGATGGCTACACCTTC. Protein sequence: CASSDPGTGDGYTF.

The table lists this clonotype with many counts. V usage is TRBV24-1 and J usage is TRBJ1-3, with 7 bases that match TRBD1. The CDR3 is 14 residues long. Germline loops: CDR1 KGHDR, CDR2 SFDVKD. J gave up 0 bases and V 10 bases, and 5 bases lay outside the gene matches. CDR3 DNA sequence: TGTGCCACGCAGGGGGGAGACTCTGGAAACACCATATATTTT. Its translation is CATQGGDSGNTIYF.

V gene TRBV20-1 combines with J gene TRBJ1-1; tentative D call: TRBD1 (5 bases). V was shortened by 7 bases and J by 4 bases, with 16 bases between the two germline ends. The germline V gene encodes CDR1 DFQATT and CDR2 SNEGSKA (reference sequence). The CDR3 consists of 13 residues. DNA of the CDR3: TGCAGTGTTGCAGCCCAGGGTGGCACTGAAGCTTTCTTT. Protein sequence: CSVAAQGGTEAFF.

This clonotype was seen only a few times. The CDR3 region is CSVEDSTTGNSYEQYF. The CDR3, as DNA: TGCAGCGTTGAAGATTCAACAACAGGGAATTCCTACGAGCAGTACTTC. The chain joins TRBV29-1 to TRBJ2-7; a weak D match, TRBD1 (6 bases). Germline V lookup: CDR1 SQVTM, CDR2 ANQGSEA. V was cut by 0 bases and J by 1 base, with 16 bases left in between. This CDR3 has 16 residues.

This chain uses TRBV29-1 with TRBJ1-3; no definite D call. Germline values: CDR1 SQVTM, CDR2 ANQGSEA. The V and J ends lost 7 bases and 1 base respectively, with 8 bases between them. CDR3 length: 12 residues. CDR3 coding DNA: TGCAGCGCCGGGGAGTCTGGAAACACCATATATTTT. Translated: CSAGESGNTIYF.

In regard to this clonotype: A much larger clone is a single base away; this may be a read error. The rearrangement uses TRBV19 and TRBJ1-2, with 7 bases matching TRBD1. Germline CDR1 LNHDA, CDR2 SQIVND (reference sequence). The CDR3 length is 11 residues. The DNA of the CDR3 is TGTGCCATTCAGGGGGACTATGGCTACATCTTC. Amino acids: CAIQGDYGYIF. Using reference TRBV19 and TRBJ1-2 for the parts outside the CDR3, the full variable domain is DGGITQSPKYLFRKEGQNVTLSCEQNLNHDAMYWYRQDPGQGLRLIYYSQIVNDFQKGDIAEGYSVSREKKESFPLTVTSAQKNPTAFYLCAIQGDYGYIFGSGTRLTVV.

The sample holds many counts of this clonotype. V is TRBV7-9 and J is TRBJ1-4; TRBD1 matches at 7 bases. Germline CDR1 SEHNR, CDR2 FQNEAQ (reference sequence). Germline trimming cut 3 bases from V and 7 bases from J; bases unmatched to any gene: 8. The CDR3 sequence is 15 residues long. The CDR3 nucleotides read TGTGCCAGCAGCTTCAGCCGACAGGGAGGTGAAAAACTGTTTTTT. Its translation: CASSFSRQGGEKLFF.

In this sample, this clonotype turned up many times. The genes are TRBV12-3 or TRBV12-4 and TRBJ2-5; D is undetermined. This CDR3 region has 13 residues. V lost 6 bases and J 0 bases, leaving 8 bases between the germline ends. For the CDR3, the DNA is TGTGCCAGCAGACCAGAGTACCAAGAGACCCAGTACTTC. Translation gives CASRPEYQETQYF.

The CDR3 spells CAISARDRGDYEQYF. The CDR3, as DNA: TGTGCCATCAGTGCCCGGGACAGGGGGGACTACGAGCAGTACTTC. The rearrangement joins TRBV10-3 to TRBJ2-7; 11 bases fit TRBD1. This CDR3 is built from 15 residues. In germline, CDR1 is ENHRY, CDR2 SYGVKD. V gave up 4 bases and J gave up 3 bases; unmatched junction bases: 5.

This sequence joins TRBV15 and TRBJ1-5, with D possibly matching TRBD1 (6 bases). CDR1 and CDR2 from the germline V gene are LNHNV and YYDKDF (reference sequence). With 3 bases removed from V and 4 bases from J, the gap between germline ends came to 13 bases. The CDR3 covers 15 residues. CDR3 amino acids: CATSSVSGANQPQHF. The CDR3 region has the DNA TGTGCCACCAGCAGCGTATCAGGGGCGAATCAGCCCCAGCATTTT. Drawing the rest from reference TRBV15 and TRBJ1-5, the complete variable domain is DAMVIQNPRYQVTQFGKPVTLSCSQTLNHNVMYWYQQKSSQAPKLLFHYYDKDFNNEADTPDNFQSRRPNTSFCFLDIRSPGLGDTAMYLCATSSVSGANQPQHFGDGTRLSIL.

The table lists this clonotype with many counts. V gene TRBV6-6 combines with J gene TRBJ2-7, with 7 bases identical to TRBD1. Germline assignment: CDR1 MNHNY and CDR2 SVGAGI (reference sequence). Germline trimming cut 2 bases from V and 2 bases from J; bases unmatched to any gene: 6. The CDR3 loop spans 15 amino acids. The CDR3 is CASSYRLTGAYEQYF. The DNA of the CDR3 is TGTGCCAGCAGTTACCGTCTTACAGGGGCCTACGAGCAGTACTTC.

Comment on this clonotype: A read error is possible here, since a much larger clone lies one base away. The chain links TRBV7-9 to TRBJ1-4; D is ambiguous. Germline CDR1 and CDR2: SEHNR and FQNEAQ (reference sequence). With 9 bases removed from V and 2 bases from J, the gap between germline ends came to 16 bases. The CDR3 is made up of 15 amino acids. The CDR3 reads CARSPDRRTNEKLFF. CDR3 DNA: TGTGCCAGAAGCCCAGACCGGAGGACTAATGAAAAACTGTTTTTT.

This clonotype was seen a handful of times. The DNA of the CDR3 is TGCGCCAGCAGTCCCGGGACAGGGTCTACTGAAGCTTTCTTT. Its protein product is CASSPGTGSTEAFF. The chain joins TRBV10-1 to TRBJ1-1, with 9 bases aligning to TRBD1. V shed 5 bases and J 5 bases; nucleotides not matched to a gene: 6. The V gene's germline CDR1 is WNHNN and CDR2 SYGVQD (reference sequence). CDR3 length equals 14 residues.

This chain joins TRBV2 and TRBJ1-2, with 11 bases lining up with TRBD1. Germline lookup yields CDR1 SNHLY and CDR2 FYNNEI. Trimming removed 4 bases from V and 10 bases from J; junction bases left unmatched: 11. The CDR3 contains 15 residues. Here the CDR3 DNA reads TGTGCCAGCAGTGCCGGACAGGGGGCCAAACATGTCTACACCTTC. Encoded protein: CASSAGQGAKHVYTF.

The genes are TRBV24-1 and TRBJ2-3; the D is unclear. The CDR3 extends over 15 amino acids. Per germline, CDR1 KGHDR and CDR2 SFDVKD. Deletions cut 6 bases from V and 0 bases from J, with 12 bases between. CDR3 bases: TGTGCCACCAGTCGGAGTTTGTCTAGCACAGATACGCAGTATTTT. Translating gives CATSRSLSSTDTQYF.

This clonotype was counted many times. This rearrangement joins TRBV9 to TRBJ2-6; D is perhaps TRBD1 or TRBD2 (5 bases each). The V gene's germline CDR1 is SGDLS and CDR2 YYNGEE. CDR3 length: 14 amino acids. V was trimmed by 2 bases and J by 8 bases, leaving 11 bases between them. This CDR3 is CASSVDWGPNVLTF. CDR3 coding DNA: TGTGCCAGCAGCGTCGACTGGGGACCCAACGTCCTGACTTTC.

J is TRBJ2-5 and V is TRBV19; D is unresolved. The V end was cut by 0 bases, the J end by 1 base, with 9 bases between. CDR3 length equals 15 residues. The germline V gene has CDR1 LNHDA and CDR2 SQIVND (reference sequence). The CDR3 region is CASSIDRNGQETQYF. In DNA, the CDR3 is TGTGCCAGTAGTATAGATCGAAACGGCCAAGAGACCCAGTACTTC. Full variable domain (outside the CDR3, taken from reference TRBV19 and TRBJ2-5): DGGITQSPKYLFRKEGQNVTLSCEQNLNHDAMYWYRQDPGQGLRLIYYSQIVNDFQKGDIAEGYSVSREKKESFPLTVTSAQKNPTAFYLCASSIDRNGQETQYFGPGTRLLVL.

The V call is TRBV6-5, the J call TRBJ2-2, with D hard to call. Looked up from germline, CDR1 is MNHEY and CDR2 is SVGAGI. The CDR3 is made up of 11 amino acids. Trimming shortened V by 7 bases and J by 4 bases, and 4 bases separated the two germline ends. The CDR3 region is CASISTGELFF. In DNA, the CDR3 is TGTGCCAGCATATCCACCGGGGAGCTGTTTTTT.

This clonotype was found many times. The chain links TRBV7-9 to TRBJ2-7; 8 bases line up with TRBD2. Germline V gives CDR1 SEHNR, CDR2 FQNEAQ (reference sequence). This CDR3 comprises 14 residues. The junction had 6 bases not matched to a gene; V was cut back by 7 bases and J by 1 base. CDR3 residues: CASTYSGKSYEQYF. In DNA form, the CDR3 reads TGTGCCAGCACCTATAGCGGGAAGTCCTACGAGCAGTACTTC.

This clonotype was detected only a few times. The gene calls are TRBV7-9 and TRBJ1-1; TRBD1 might be the D (5 bases). Trimming pared 3 bases from V and 1 base from J, leaving 15 bases between. Germline-derived CDR1 and CDR2 are SEHNR and FQNEAQ (reference sequence). This CDR3 is 16 amino acids long. The CDR3 bases are TGTGCCAGCAGCTTGCGACAGCAAACCAAGAACACTGAAGCTTTCTTT. Translated: CASSLRQQTKNTEAFF.

This clonotype was counted a few times. V and J are TRBV7-2 and TRBJ2-7; tentatively, D is TRBD2 (6 bases). The germline CDR1 and CDR2 sequences are SGHTA and FQGNSA. The CDR3 runs 16 residues. V shed 5 bases and J shed 2 bases, with 19 bases lying between them. This chain's CDR3 is CASSHLALQGPYEQYF. In nucleotides, the CDR3 is TGTGCCAGCAGCCACCTAGCGCTACAAGGGCCCTACGAGCAGTACTTC.